Shown below are 27 T cell receptor beta chains from a single sample sequenced in a study of cytomegalovirus exposure and HLA in healthy donors. PCR amplification relied on 60 Vbeta primers (plus 13 Jbeta primers). TCRdb's table, derived via immunoSEQ multiplex PCR, lists solely in-frame clones and lacks some. The sample has approximately 150,000 clones; 66% are singletons. The sequenced material came from PBMCs. These receptors originate from a woman in her fifties or sixties in good health and CMV-seronegative.

V is TRBV4-3 and J is TRBJ2-1; TRBD2 matches 12 bases. The CDR3 totals 15 residues. In germline, CDR1 is LGHNA, CDR2 YSLEER. V dropped 7 bases and J dropped 4; count of bases not matched to a gene: 5. The CDR3 protein is CASTSTSGGYNEQFF. In nucleotides, the CDR3 is TGCGCCAGCACCTCGACTAGCGGGGGTTACAATGAGCAGTTCTTC.

This chain joins TRBV6-1 and TRBJ2-1; 9 positions match TRBD1. The CDR3 covers 16 residues. The J segment lost 3 bases and the V segment lost 4 bases, leaving 7 bases of the junction unmatched. Germline V gene data show CDR1 as MNHNS and CDR2 as SASEGT. The CDR3 DNA follows: TGTGCCAGCAGTGCCACGACAGGGGGATACTACAATGAGCAGTTCTTC. It translates to CASSATTGGYYNEQFF.

V gene TRBV19 combines with J gene TRBJ2-3; TRBD2 agrees at 8 bases. Germline CDR1 and CDR2: LNHDA and SQIVND (reference sequence). With V trimmed by 3 bases and J by 4 bases, 6 bases remained unmatched. The CDR3 loop spans 15 amino acids. The CDR3: CASSIGGRRADTQYF. CDR3 coding DNA: TGTGCCAGTAGTATTGGCGGGAGGAGGGCAGATACGCAGTATTTT.

The chain recombines TRBV9 with TRBJ2-1; 9 bases agree with TRBD2. This CDR3 contains 15 residues. V gave up 1 base and J gave up 4 bases; unmatched junction bases: 3. Germline V lookup: CDR1 SGDLS, CDR2 YYNGEE. CDR3 coding DNA: TGTGCCAGCAGCGTAAGGGCGGGAGGGTACAATGAGCAGTTCTTC. This sequence encodes CASSVRAGGYNEQFF.

This clone was seen a few times. The genes are TRBV21-1 and TRBJ1-1; the table assigns TRBD1, which was not confirmed against the DNA. TRBV21-1 is tagged as a pseudogene. There are 20 residues in the CDR3. Here the CDR3 DNA reads TGTGCCAGCAGCAAAGGTCCTCCGAGACAGCAACTTTCTATGAACACTGAAGCTTTCTTT. This gives the protein CASSKGPPRQQLSMNTEAFF.

On this clone itself: It differs at one base from a far larger clone, so likely a read error. This specimen includes other DNA sequences encoding the same CDR3. V gene TRBV4-1 combines with J gene TRBJ2-7; TRBD1 matches 7 bases. This CDR3 region has 14 residues. The germline gives CDR1 MGHRA, CDR2 YSYEKL. Trimming cost V 1 base and J 1 base; bases outside gene matches: 1. The CDR3 nucleotides read TGCGCCAGCAGCCAAGCGGGACAGTCCTACGAGCAGTACTTC. Encoded protein: CASSQAGQSYEQYF.

This sequence joins TRBV25-1 and TRBJ2-2; perhaps TRBD2 as D (6 bases). CDR1 and CDR2 from the germline V gene are MGHDK and SYGVNS. The CDR3 length is 15 residues. V lost 8 bases and J lost 6, with 19 bases in between. The CDR3 region is CASGGQGGAAGELFF. In nucleotides, the CDR3 is TGTGCCAGCGGCGGGCAGGGCGGGGCGGCCGGGGAGCTGTTTTTT.

J is TRBJ2-5 and V is TRBV21-1; TRBD2, as called in the table, went unchecked against the DNA. TRBV21-1 is labeled a pseudogene. The CDR3 extends over 16 amino acids. CDR3 in amino acids: CASSKRQWGGLETQYF. The CDR3 DNA reads TGTGCCAGCAGCAAAAGGCAATGGGGGGGGCTGGAGACCCAGTACTTC.

The chain has TRBV5-8 and TRBJ1-1; the D is unclear. The CDR3 extends over 11 amino acids. CDR1 and CDR2 (germline): SGHTS, YDEGEE. Trimming removed 4 bases at V and 4 bases at J, with 5 bases between. The DNA of the CDR3 is TGTGCCAGCAGCCCTCGCACTGAAGCTTTCTTT. Encoded protein: CASSPRTEAFF.

This clone was seen a few times. V is TRBV19 and J is TRBJ1-1; no reliable D call. Germline V lookup: CDR1 LNHDA, CDR2 SQIVND (reference sequence). This CDR3 contains 13 residues. Trimming took off 2 bases at V and 4 bases at J, with 8 bases between the two ends. CDR3 residues: CASSIYEGTEAFF. In DNA form, the CDR3 reads TGTGCCAGTAGTATATACGAGGGCACTGAAGCTTTCTTT. The entire variable domain, with the rest obtained from reference TRBV19 and TRBJ1-1, is as follows: DGGITQSPKYLFRKEGQNVTLSCEQNLNHDAMYWYRQDPGQGLRLIYYSQIVNDFQKGDIAEGYSVSREKKESFPLTVTSAQKNPTAFYLCASSIYEGTEAFFGQGTRLTVV.

This chain connects TRBV7-8 to TRBJ2-7; D might be TRBD2 (5 bases). CDR1 and CDR2 (germline): SGHVS, FQNEAQ. V lost 5 bases and J 2 bases, leaving 13 bases between the germline ends. This CDR3 region has 14 residues. The CDR3, as DNA: TGTGCCAGCAGCCCCGACGGGGTAGCCTACGAGCAGTACTTC. Translation gives CASSPDGVAYEQYF. Based on the CDR3 plus reference TRBV7-8 and TRBJ2-7, the full variable domain is GAGVSQSPRYKVAKRGQDVALRCDPISGHVSLFWYQQALGQGPEFLTYFQNEAQLDKSGLPSDRFFAERPEGSVSTLKIQRTQQEDSAVYLCASSPDGVAYEQYFGPGTRLTVT.

This clone was counted once. The CDR3 DNA sequence: TGCAGCGCAAGCGCAGGGGCGGGGGCCAACGTCCTGACTTTC. Encoded protein: CSASAGAGANVLTF. The chain links TRBV29-1 to TRBJ2-6; D might be TRBD1 (6 bases). The germline gives CDR1 SQVTM, CDR2 ANQGSEA. CDR3 length equals 14 residues. Trimming took 7 bases from V and 4 from J, leaving 14 bases between them.

DNA for the CDR3: TGTGCCACTCCCACGTCCCGACAGGGAACTAGCACAGATACGCAGTATTTT. Protein product: CATPTSRQGTSTDTQYF. The V and J genes are TRBV2 and TRBJ2-3; 7 nucleotides align to TRBD1. The CDR3 is 17 residues long. After removal of 10 bases from V and 0 bases from J, the junction contained 16 bases not matched to a gene. The germline CDR1 and CDR2 sequences are SNHLY and FYNNEI. The full variable domain, completed using reference TRBV2 and TRBJ2-3, is EPEVTQTPSHQVTQMGQEVILRCVPISNHLYFYWYRQILGQKVEFLVSFYNNEISEKSEIFDDQFSVERPDGSNFTLKIRSTKLEDSAMYFCATPTSRQGTSTDTQYFGPGTRLTVL.

This clone came up a few times. The chain is built from TRBV28 and TRBJ1-2; 8 bases agree with TRBD1. This CDR3 region has 14 residues. Losses at the gene ends were 6 bases for V and 4 bases for J; bases not matched to a gene: 7. Per the germline V gene, CDR1 is MDHEN and CDR2 is SYDVKM. The CDR3 DNA reads as TGTGCCAGCAGCCAGGGGGCGGATTCCTATGGCTACACCTTC. It yields the protein CASSQGADSYGYTF.

This clone has only one observation. This rearrangement joins TRBV6-6 to TRBJ2-1; the match to TRBD2 covers 8 bases. V lost 6 bases to trimming and J lost 9 bases; unmatched junction nucleotides: 13. This CDR3 contains 15 residues. CDR1 and CDR2 (germline): MNHNY, SVGAGI (reference sequence). The CDR3 sequence: CASSRSGNRVGEQFF. The DNA for the CDR3 is TGTGCCAGCAGCCGTAGCGGGAACCGGGTCGGTGAGCAGTTCTTC.

The V gene is TRBV28, the J gene TRBJ2-3; 7 bases fit TRBD2. Germline CDR1 is MDHEN and CDR2 is SYDVKM. The CDR3 is 14 residues long. The ends lost 6 bases at V and 0 bases at J; junction bases unmatched: 3. The CDR3 protein is CASRPGGSTDTQYF. The CDR3 DNA reads TGTGCCAGCAGACCGGGGGGTAGCACAGATACGCAGTATTTT. The complete variable domain, with remaining parts taken from reference TRBV28 and TRBJ2-3, reads DVKVTQSSRYLVKRTGEKVFLECVQDMDHENMFWYRQDPGLGLRLIYFSYDVKMKEKGDIPEGYSVSREKKERFSLILESASTNQTSMYLCASRPGGSTDTQYFGPGTRLTVL.

The chain recombines TRBV7-2 with TRBJ1-5, with D hard to call. Per the germline V gene, CDR1 is SGHTA and CDR2 is FQGNSA. This CDR3 region has 13 residues. Trimming took off 4 bases at V and 8 bases at J, with 12 bases between the two ends. The CDR3 reads CASSSGSVEPQHF. The CDR3 DNA follows: TGTGCCAGCAGCTCGGGAAGCGTGGAGCCCCAGCATTTT.

The rearrangement uses TRBV19 and TRBJ1-3, with D possibly being TRBD1 (6 bases). CDR3 length equals 18 residues. The V gene lost 5 bases and the J gene lost 2 bases, with 22 bases spanning the gap. Germline V gene lookup returns CDR1 LNHDA and CDR2 SQIVND (reference sequence). DNA of the CDR3: TGTGCCAGTAGTCCTACCTCCATACAGGGCGGTGCTGGAAACACCATATATTTT. Translation gives CASSPTSIQGGAGNTIYF.

In this sample, this clone turned up a few times. The rearrangement joins TRBV18 to TRBJ2-5; 10 nucleotides align to TRBD1. This CDR3 has 15 amino acids. J gave up 4 bases and V 4 bases, and 6 bases lay outside the gene matches. Germline values: CDR1 KGHSH, CDR2 LQKENI. The CDR3 DNA reads as TGTGCCAGCTCACGCCGACAGGGGGCCTTAGAGACCCAGTACTTC. This gives the protein CASSRRQGALETQYF.

CDR3 sequence (DNA): TGTGCCAGCTCACCTCCCGTTAGCAATGAGCAGTTCTTC. It codes for CASSPPVSNEQFF. The chain carries TRBV18 and TRBJ2-1; no clear D. V lost 3 bases to trimming and J lost 6 bases, with 9 bases between them. Germline values: CDR1 KGHSH, CDR2 LQKENI. This CDR3 region has 13 residues.

This chain connects TRBV28 to TRBJ1-4; TRBD1 matches 8 bases. CDR3 size: 14 residues. V shed 4 bases and J 6 bases; nucleotides not matched to a gene: 4. Germline V gives CDR1 MDHEN, CDR2 SYDVKM. The CDR3 region is CASSSGGLYEKLFF. The CDR3 bases are TGTGCCAGCAGTTCAGGGGGCCTATATGAAAAACTGTTTTTT.

This chain links TRBV18 with TRBJ2-3, with TRBD1 identical over 9 bases. Germline trimming cut 1 base from V and 0 bases from J; bases unmatched to any gene: 8. Germline CDR1 reads KGHSH; CDR2 reads LQKENI. CDR3 length equals 18 residues. CDR3 sequence (DNA): TGTGCCAGCTCACCACTCGCGAACAGGGGGCGCAGCACAGATACGCAGTATTTT. Encoded protein: CASSPLANRGRSTDTQYF.

This chain joins TRBV10-3 and TRBJ2-2; possibly TRBD1 for D (5 bases). The V gene's germline CDR1 is ENHRY and CDR2 SYGVKD. Trimming removed 2 bases from V and 4 bases from J, with 14 bases in between. The CDR3 contains 16 residues. The chain's CDR3 is CAISEIDSRSTGELFF. The CDR3 region has the DNA TGTGCCATCAGTGAGATCGACAGTAGAAGCACCGGGGAGCTGTTTTTT.

V and J are TRBV29-1 and TRBJ2-1; the D is unclear. Germline V gene data show CDR1 as SQVTM and CDR2 as ANQGSEA. Trimming cost V 7 bases and J 8 bases, with 15 bases left between them. The CDR3 is 12 residues long. The CDR3 DNA reads as TGCAGCGGATGGCCTAGGTCCCATGAGCAGTTCTTC. Translated, it gives CSGWPRSHEQFF.

The chain employs TRBV19 and TRBJ2-7; a possible D gene is TRBD2 (5 bases). V lost 0 bases and J 0 bases, leaving 9 bases between the germline ends. The CDR3 is 15 residues long. Germline assignment: CDR1 LNHDA and CDR2 SQIVND (reference sequence). The CDR3 here is CASSIEPTSSYEQYF. As DNA, the CDR3 is TGTGCCAGTAGTATAGAGCCTACTAGCTCCTACGAGCAGTACTTC.

This clone has a handful of counts. The gene calls are TRBV7-2 and TRBJ2-7; 8 bases map to TRBD1. CDR3 length: 16 residues. Germline CDR1 and CDR2: SGHTA and FQGNSA. V lost 9 bases and J lost 0; bases outside the gene matches: 13. The CDR3 DNA sequence: TGTGCCAGTCGGCAGGGGGCGGGACGGAGCTCCTACGAGCAGTACTTC. Its translation: CASRQGAGRSSYEQYF.

This CDR3 is CASSPGRGPTQYF. The CDR3 nucleotides are TGTGCCAGCAGCCCGGGTAGGGGGCCAACGCAGTATTTT. The chain links TRBV6-1 to TRBJ2-3; TRBD1 matches 7 bases. Germline assignment: CDR1 MNHNS and CDR2 SASEGT. V trimming: 6 bases; J trimming: 9 bases; junction bases outside the gene matches: 9. CDR3 size: 13 residues.